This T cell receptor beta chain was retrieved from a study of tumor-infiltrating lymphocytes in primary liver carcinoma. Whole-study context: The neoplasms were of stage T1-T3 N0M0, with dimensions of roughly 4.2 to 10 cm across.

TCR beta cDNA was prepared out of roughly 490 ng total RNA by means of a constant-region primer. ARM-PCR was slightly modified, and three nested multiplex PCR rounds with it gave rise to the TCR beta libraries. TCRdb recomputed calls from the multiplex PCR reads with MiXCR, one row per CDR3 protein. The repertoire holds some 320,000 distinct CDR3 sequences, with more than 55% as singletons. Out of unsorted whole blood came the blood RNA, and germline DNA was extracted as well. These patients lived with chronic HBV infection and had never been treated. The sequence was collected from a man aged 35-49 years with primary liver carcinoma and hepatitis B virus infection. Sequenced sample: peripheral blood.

The CDR3 coding sequence is TGTGCCTGGAGTGGTTATCCGGGGGCCGATTCCGTTGACTATGGCTACACCTTC. It codes for CAWSGYPGADSVDYGYTF. The chain recombines TRBV30 with TRBJ1-2; a weak D match, TRBD1 (6 bases). The CDR3 runs to 18 residues. Germline lookup yields CDR1 GTSNPN and CDR2 SVGIG (reference sequence). V lost 1 base to trimming and J lost 3 bases, with 24 bases between them.